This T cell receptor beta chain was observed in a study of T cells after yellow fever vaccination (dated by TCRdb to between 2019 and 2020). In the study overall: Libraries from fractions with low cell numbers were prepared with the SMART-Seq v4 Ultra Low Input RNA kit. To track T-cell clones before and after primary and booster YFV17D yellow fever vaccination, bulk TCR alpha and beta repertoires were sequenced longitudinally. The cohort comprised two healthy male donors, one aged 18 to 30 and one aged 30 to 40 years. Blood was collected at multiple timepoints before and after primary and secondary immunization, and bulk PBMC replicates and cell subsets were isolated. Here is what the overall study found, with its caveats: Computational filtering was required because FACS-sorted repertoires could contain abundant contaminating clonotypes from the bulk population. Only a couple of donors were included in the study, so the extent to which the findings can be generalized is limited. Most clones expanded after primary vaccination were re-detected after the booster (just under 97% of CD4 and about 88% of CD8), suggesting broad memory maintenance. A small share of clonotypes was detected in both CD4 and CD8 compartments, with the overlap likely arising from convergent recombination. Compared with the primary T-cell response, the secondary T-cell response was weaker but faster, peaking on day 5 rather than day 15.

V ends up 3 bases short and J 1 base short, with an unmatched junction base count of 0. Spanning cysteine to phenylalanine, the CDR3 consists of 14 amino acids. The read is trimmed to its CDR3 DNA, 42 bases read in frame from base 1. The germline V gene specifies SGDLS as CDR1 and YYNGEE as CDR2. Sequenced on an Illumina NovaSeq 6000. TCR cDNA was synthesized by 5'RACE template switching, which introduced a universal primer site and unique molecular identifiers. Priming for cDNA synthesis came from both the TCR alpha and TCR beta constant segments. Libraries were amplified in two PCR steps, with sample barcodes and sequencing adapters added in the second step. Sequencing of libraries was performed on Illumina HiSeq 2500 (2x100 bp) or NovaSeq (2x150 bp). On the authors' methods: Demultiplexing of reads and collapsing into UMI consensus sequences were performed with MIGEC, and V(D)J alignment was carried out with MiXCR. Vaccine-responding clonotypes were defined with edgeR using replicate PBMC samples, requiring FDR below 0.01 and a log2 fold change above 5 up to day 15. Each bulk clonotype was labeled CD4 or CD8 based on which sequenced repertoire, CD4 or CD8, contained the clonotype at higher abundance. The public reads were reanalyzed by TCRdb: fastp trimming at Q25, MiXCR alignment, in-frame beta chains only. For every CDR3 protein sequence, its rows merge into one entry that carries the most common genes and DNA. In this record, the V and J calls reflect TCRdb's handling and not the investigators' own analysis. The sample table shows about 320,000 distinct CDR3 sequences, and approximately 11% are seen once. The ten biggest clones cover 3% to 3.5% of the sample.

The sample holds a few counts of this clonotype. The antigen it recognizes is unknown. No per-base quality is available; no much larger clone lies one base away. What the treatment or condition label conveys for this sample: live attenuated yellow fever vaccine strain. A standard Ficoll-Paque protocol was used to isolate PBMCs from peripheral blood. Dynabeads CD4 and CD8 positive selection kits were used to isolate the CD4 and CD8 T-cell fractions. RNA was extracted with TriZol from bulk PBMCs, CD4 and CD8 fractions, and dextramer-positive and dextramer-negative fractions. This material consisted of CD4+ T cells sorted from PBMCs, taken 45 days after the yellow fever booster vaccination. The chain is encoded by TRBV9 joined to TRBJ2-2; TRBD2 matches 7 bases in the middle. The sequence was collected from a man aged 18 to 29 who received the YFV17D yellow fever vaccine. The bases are TGTGCCAGCAGCGCGGGGGGGAACACCGGGGAGCTGTTTTTT. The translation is CASSAGGNTGELFF.